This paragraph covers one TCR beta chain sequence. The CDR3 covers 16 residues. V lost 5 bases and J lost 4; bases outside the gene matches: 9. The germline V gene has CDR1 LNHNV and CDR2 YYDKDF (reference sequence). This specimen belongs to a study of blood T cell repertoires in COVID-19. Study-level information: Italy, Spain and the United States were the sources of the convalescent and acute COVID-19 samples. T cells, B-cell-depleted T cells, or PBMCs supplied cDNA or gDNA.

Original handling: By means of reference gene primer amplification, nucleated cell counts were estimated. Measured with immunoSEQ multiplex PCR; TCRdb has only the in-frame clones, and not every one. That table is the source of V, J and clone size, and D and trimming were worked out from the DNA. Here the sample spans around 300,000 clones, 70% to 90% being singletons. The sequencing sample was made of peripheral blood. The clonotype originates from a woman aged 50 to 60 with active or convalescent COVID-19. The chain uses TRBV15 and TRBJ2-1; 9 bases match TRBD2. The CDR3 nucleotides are TGTGCCACCAGCCGGCTTAGCGGGAGTACGTACAATGAGCAGTTCTTC. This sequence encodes CATSRLSGSTYNEQFF.